This record concerns one T cell receptor beta chain sequence. Its antigen is unknown. Isolation of PBMCs gave at least 6.5 million cells per sample. Germline trimming cut 0 bases from V and 9 bases from J; bases unmatched to any gene: 7. This CDR3 is built from 13 residues. Germline V CDR1 and CDR2: DFQATT, SNEGSKA (reference sequence). The sample comes from a study of blood T cells in healthy people across ages. Study-level results: Relative to aged donors, long-lived donors carried more naive CD4+ cells and displayed higher diversity. TCR beta diversity per million T cells fell roughly linearly with age.

Primers used in a second PCR of about 6 to 11 cycles were a sample-barcoded 5' primer and a J-beta primer mix. TCRdb passed the 5' RACE reads through MiXCR, listing each CDR3 protein once. This sample has roughly 500,000 distinct CDR3 sequences, with about 26% found just once. Sequenced input: blood. This TCR was recovered from a woman between 65 and 79 years old in good health. V and J are TRBV20-1 and TRBJ2-7, with 8 bases identical to TRBD1. The CDR3 reads CSAREARGPGQYF. CDR3 sequence (DNA): TGCAGTGCTAGAGAGGCCAGGGGGCCCGGGCAGTACTTC.